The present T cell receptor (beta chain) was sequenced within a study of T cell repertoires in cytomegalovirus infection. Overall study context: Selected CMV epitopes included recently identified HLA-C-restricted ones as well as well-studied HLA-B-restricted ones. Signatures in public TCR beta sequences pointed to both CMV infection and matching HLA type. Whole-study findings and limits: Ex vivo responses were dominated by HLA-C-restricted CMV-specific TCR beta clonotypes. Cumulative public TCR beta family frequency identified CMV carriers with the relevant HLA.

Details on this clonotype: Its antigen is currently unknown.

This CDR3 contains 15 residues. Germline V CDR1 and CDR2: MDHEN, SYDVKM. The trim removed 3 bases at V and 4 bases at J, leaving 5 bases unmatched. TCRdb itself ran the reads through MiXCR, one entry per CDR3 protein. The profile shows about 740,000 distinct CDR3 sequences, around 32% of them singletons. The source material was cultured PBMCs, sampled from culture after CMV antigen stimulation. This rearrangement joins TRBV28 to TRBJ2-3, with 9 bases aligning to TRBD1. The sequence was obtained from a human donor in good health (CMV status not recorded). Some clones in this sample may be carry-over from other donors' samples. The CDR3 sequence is CASSLADRGADTQYF. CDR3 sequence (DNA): TGTGCCAGCAGTTTGGCCGACAGGGGGGCAGATACGCAGTATTTT.